Reported below is one TCR beta chain. Trimming at V came to 4 bases and at J to 5 bases, leaving 9 bases not matched to a gene. The CDR3 is 16 amino acids. The germline V gene has CDR1 KGHDR and CDR2 SFDVKD. The sample is drawn from a study of blood T cell repertoires in COVID-19. Generated by immunoSEQ multiplex PCR, the TCRdb table keeps only in-frame clones and is missing some. This sample has hundreds of thousands of clones, with about nine tenths found just once. The genes are TRBV24-1 and TRBJ2-5; 10 positions match TRBD1. Sequencing input: peripheral blood. This sequence originates from a woman aged 25 to 39 with active or convalescent COVID-19. The CDR3 nucleotides read TGTGCCACCAGTGACTCCGGGACAGGGGAGGTCGAGACCCAGTACTTC. This encodes CATSDSGTGEVETQYF.